This TCR beta chain was sequenced during a study of blood T cell repertoires in COVID-19. Study in general: Sites across the United States, Italy and Spain contributed samples from acute and convalescent COVID-19.

Using immunoSEQ multiplex PCR, the repertoire was profiled, and TCRdb retains in-frame clones only, with some absent. The repertoire includes roughly 130,000 clones, roughly 90% of them detected once, and roughly 3.7% sits in the top ten. CDR3 size: 14 residues. Unmatched junction bases numbered 5, after V lost 4 bases and J lost 6 bases. Germline loops: CDR1 SGHDT, CDR2 YYEEEE. This clonotype originated in a man over 45 with active COVID-19. The chain joins TRBV5-6 to TRBJ1-5; 9 nucleotides align to TRBD1. Material: peripheral blood. This CDR3 is CASSKQGASQPQHF. CDR3 DNA sequence: TGTGCCAGCAGCAAACAGGGGGCAAGTCAGCCCCAGCATTTT.